The entry below describes one TCR beta chain. Its antigen is undetermined. This entry comes from a study of shared clonotypes between healthy human individuals. Study results and caveats: The expectation was that sequencing depth would affect clonotype sharing among donors.

Measured with immunoSEQ multiplex PCR; TCRdb has only the in-frame clones, and not every one. The sample lists millions of clones; just under 95% were seen once. CD45RO-negative cells were positively selected for CCR7, leaving out terminally differentiated effector memory CD45RA+ cells. The receptor was isolated from a man aged 18 to 29 in good health. The specimen was naive CD8+ T cells sorted from blood.

The CDR3 reads CASSFMSPLHF. DNA for the CDR3: TGTGCCAGCAGTTTTATGTCACCCCTCCACTTT. The chain is built from TRBV28 and TRBJ1-6; D is unclear. This CDR3 comprises 11 residues. CDR1 and CDR2 (germline): MDHEN, SYDVKM. The V and J ends lost 3 bases and 10 bases respectively, with 4 bases between them.